Reported below is one T cell receptor (beta chain). Antigen unknown. The data stem from a study of T cell repertoires and Cas9 in healthy adults. Whole-study context: SpCas9-reactive CD4 and CD8 T cells were characterized for potency, cytotoxicity and lineage. Study-level results: In vitro, SpCas9-reactive Tregs were reported to curb effector T cell proliferation and function.

Germline V CDR1 and CDR2: LNHDA, SQIVND (reference sequence). With 3 bases removed from V and 0 bases from J, the gap between germline ends came to 8 bases. This CDR3 has 14 amino acids. The table came from immunoSEQ multiplex PCR; TCRdb's copy has only in-frame clones and leaves some out. This sample has fewer than 25,000 clones, with under 95% found just once. The sequencing input was CD4+ effector T cells (CD127+, CD25-, CD137-, CD154-) from PBMCs; culture status not recorded. The gene calls are TRBV19 and TRBJ1-1; D is unresolved. This clonotype was obtained from a human donor in good health. CDR3 residues: CASSIGIVNTEAFF. For the CDR3, the DNA is TGTGCCAGTAGTATTGGCATTGTGAACACTGAAGCTTTCTTT. Filled out from reference TRBV19 and TRBJ1-1, the complete variable domain reads DGGITQSPKYLFRKEGQNVTLSCEQNLNHDAMYWYRQDPGQGLRLIYYSQIVNDFQKGDIAEGYSVSREKKESFPLTVTSAQKNPTAFYLCASSIGIVNTEAFFGQGTRLTVV.